The next 28 T cell receptor beta chains were all read from a single sample in a study of blood T cell repertoires in COVID-19. Assay used: immunoSEQ multiplex PCR; TCRdb lists only in-frame clones, some missing. The data show some 240,000 clones, with around 85% seen just once and 2% to 3% held by the top ten. The sequencing sample was made of peripheral blood. These receptors were taken from a woman aged 65 to 85 with COVID-19, enrolled during active disease.

V is TRBV7-2 and J is TRBJ1-5, with a tentative D call TRBD1 (5 bases). Trimming took 8 bases from V and 3 from J, leaving 8 bases between them. This CDR3 spans 12 amino acids. Germline CDR1 SGHTA, CDR2 FQGNSA. CDR3 in amino acids: CASAQANQPQHF. The DNA for the CDR3 is TGTGCCAGCGCACAGGCCAATCAGCCCCAGCATTTT.

This clone came up many times. The J gene is TRBJ2-7, the V gene TRBV4-3, with 9 bases identical to TRBD1. The V segment lost 0 bases and the J segment 3 bases; nucleotides outside the gene matches: 3. The CDR3 is 15 amino acids. CDR1 LGHNA and CDR2 YSLEER come from the germline V gene. The CDR3 protein is CASSQEYRGLYEQYF. CDR3 DNA: TGCGCCAGCAGCCAAGAGTACAGGGGGCTCTACGAGCAGTACTTC.

This chain uses TRBV7-9 with TRBJ1-6; 8 nucleotides agree with TRBD1. The CDR3 is 16 residues long. Germline values: CDR1 SEHNR, CDR2 FQNEAQ (reference sequence). After removal of 0 bases from V and 7 bases from J, the junction contained 5 bases not matched to a gene. The CDR3 sequence: CASSLATGVRNSPLHF. The CDR3 bases are TGTGCCAGCAGCTTAGCGACAGGGGTGAGGAATTCACCCCTCCACTTT.

V and J are TRBV7-2 and TRBJ1-3, with 9 bases identical to TRBD1. The J segment lost 4 bases and the V segment lost 4 bases, leaving 8 bases of the junction unmatched. Germline assignment: CDR1 SGHTA and CDR2 FQGNSA. CDR3 length: 16 amino acids. The CDR3 nucleotides are TGTGCCAGCAGCTCGAAGGGACAGGGATCAGGAAACACCATATATTTT. Its translation: CASSSKGQGSGNTIYF.

This chain links TRBV10-1 with TRBJ1-1; a possible D gene is TRBD1 (5 bases). The CDR3 extends over 12 amino acids. Germline assignment: CDR1 WNHNN and CDR2 SYGVQD (reference sequence). V shed 7 bases and J shed 5 bases, with 11 bases lying between them. The CDR3 sequence is CASTRGGTEAFF. The CDR3 DNA follows: TGCGCCAGCACGAGGGGAGGGACTGAAGCTTTCTTT.

This chain connects TRBV5-1 to TRBJ2-7, with TRBD1 matching 10 bases. Trimming cost V 4 bases and J 5 bases; bases outside gene matches: 9. Germline-derived CDR1 and CDR2 are SGHRS and YFSETQ. This CDR3 comprises 15 residues. CDR3 loop: CASSRRTGGNHEQYF. The CDR3 DNA sequence: TGCGCCAGCAGCCGAAGGACAGGGGGGAACCACGAGCAGTACTTC. The full variable domain, its missing parts supplied by reference TRBV5-1 and TRBJ2-7, is KAGVTQTPRYLIKTRGQQVTLSCSPISGHRSVSWYQQTPGQGLQFLFEYFSETQRNKGNFPGRFSGRQFSNSRSEMNVSTLELGDSALYLCASSRRTGGNHEQYFGPGTRLTVT.

The CDR3 nucleotides are TGTGCCTGGAGTGTATTAGGCGGGAGGGCCGACGAGCAGTACTTC. The encoded protein is CAWSVLGGRADEQYF. This chain connects TRBV30 to TRBJ2-7; 9 nucleotides line up with TRBD2. Germline CDR1 and CDR2: GTSNPN and SVGIG (reference sequence). V dropped 0 bases and J dropped 5; count of bases not matched to a gene: 8. There are 15 residues in the CDR3.

The chain joins TRBV3-1 (or the pseudogene TRBV3-2) to TRBJ2-7, with D possibly matching TRBD1 (5 bases). The CDR3 runs to 12 residues. V gave up 8 bases and J gave up 4 bases, with 12 bases separating them. The germline V gene has CDR1 LGHDT and CDR2 YNNKEL (reference sequence). CDR3 loop: CASRRTGYEQYF. The CDR3 DNA follows: TGTGCCAGCCGGAGAACAGGTTACGAGCAGTACTTC.

This clone was recorded only once. The CDR3 DNA follows: TGTGCCAGCAGCTTGGGACAAAAGGCAACAGATACGCAGTATTTT. Protein sequence: CASSLGQKATDTQYF. The chain combines TRBV5-6 with TRBJ2-3; D is ambiguous. The CDR3 length is 15 residues. Germline V lookup: CDR1 SGHDT, CDR2 YYEEEE. The V gene lost 0 bases and the J gene lost 3 bases, with 11 bases spanning the gap. The entire variable domain, with the rest obtained from reference TRBV5-6 and TRBJ2-3, is as follows: DAGVTQSPTHLIKTRGQQVTLRCSPKSGHDTVSWYQQALGQGPQFIFQYYEEEERQRGNFPDRFSGHQFPNYSSELNVNALLLGDSALYLCASSLGQKATDTQYFGPGTRLTVL.

The chain uses TRBV24-1 and TRBJ1-5, with no clear D. The CDR3 has 15 amino acids. The ends were cut back, 8 bases at V and 0 bases at J, with 13 bases in the middle. The V gene's germline CDR1 is KGHDR and CDR2 SFDVKD. In nucleotides, the CDR3 is TGTGCCACCACATGCAGGCCCACTAGCAATCAGCCCCAGCATTTT. Translation: CATTCRPTSNQPQHF.

The rearrangement links TRBV7-6 to TRBJ2-2; D unclear. The CDR3 length is 14 residues. The V end was cut by 1 base, the J end by 1 base, with 4 bases between. Germline CDR1 SGHVS, CDR2 FNYEAQ. The CDR3 region is CASSLVRNTGELFF. The DNA for the CDR3 is TGTGCCAGCAGCTTAGTCCGGAACACCGGGGAGCTGTTTTTT.

The chain joins TRBV19 to TRBJ1-4, with D unresolved. Germline lookup yields CDR1 LNHDA and CDR2 SQIVND (reference sequence). The CDR3 extends over 13 amino acids. V lost 6 bases and J lost 8, with 13 bases in between. For the CDR3, the DNA is TGTGCCAGTAGCAGGATTATACCGGAAAAACTGTTTTTT. Amino acid sequence: CASSRIIPEKLFF.

The chain uses TRBV5-1 and TRBJ2-5, with 7 nucleotides matching TRBD1. Per the germline V gene, CDR1 is SGHRS and CDR2 is YFSETQ. This CDR3 region has 14 residues. V lost 4 bases, J lost 2 bases, and 5 bases stayed unmatched. CDR3 residues: CASSQGTAQETQYF. In nucleotides, the CDR3 is TGCGCCAGCAGCCAAGGGACAGCTCAAGAGACCCAGTACTTC.

This chain links TRBV6-1 with TRBJ1-2; no firm D call. Per the germline V gene, CDR1 is MNHNS and CDR2 is SASEGT. This CDR3 region has 14 residues. Between the trimmed V and J ends, which lost 2 bases and 5 bases, there was a span of 12 bases. As DNA, the CDR3 is TGTGCCAGCAGTGAACCCGACTTACGTTATGGCTACACCTTC. It codes for CASSEPDLRYGYTF.

The chain recombines TRBV30 with TRBJ1-2, with D possibly being TRBD1 (5 bases). Trimming took 0 bases from V and 6 from J, leaving 11 bases between them. CDR1 GTSNPN and CDR2 SVGIG come from the germline V gene (reference sequence). The length of the CDR3 is 13 residues. The CDR3 reads CAWSVSGKDGYTF. CDR3 DNA sequence: TGTGCCTGGAGTGTTTCAGGGAAGGATGGCTACACCTTC.

The CDR3 protein is CASAPWEGNNEQFF. CDR3 nucleotide sequence: TGTGCCAGCGCCCCTTGGGAGGGTAACAATGAGCAGTTCTTC. The V gene is TRBV7-2, the J gene TRBJ2-1; 7 bases align to TRBD2. Germline CDR1 reads SGHTA; CDR2 reads FQGNSA. This CDR3 region has 14 residues. With V trimmed by 8 bases and J by 5 bases, 9 bases remained unmatched.

This rearrangement joins TRBV18 to TRBJ1-2, with TRBD1 matching over 8 bases. After removal of 3 bases from V and 3 bases from J, the junction contained 3 bases not matched to a gene. Germline V gene sequence: CDR1 KGHSH, CDR2 LQKENI. CDR3 length: 14 residues. CDR3 sequence: CASSPDREHYGYTF. The DNA for the CDR3 is TGTGCCAGCTCACCGGACAGGGAGCACTATGGCTACACCTTC.

This clone was observed once. J is TRBJ1-2 and V is TRBV6-5, with 7 bases that match TRBD1. The V gene end was trimmed by 6 bases and the J gene end by 2 bases; junction bases not matched to a gene: 6. CDR1 MNHEY and CDR2 SVGAGI come from the germline V gene. The CDR3 has 14 residues. CDR3 bases: TGTGCCAGCAGGAAAACAGGGGTGAACTATGGCTACACCTTC. Translation gives CASRKTGVNYGYTF.

The chain joins TRBV6-5 to TRBJ1-2; D ambiguous. The CDR3 runs to 15 residues. The germline V gene has CDR1 MNHEY and CDR2 SVGAGI. The V and J ends lost 0 bases and 4 bases respectively, with 12 bases between them. The CDR3 DNA is TGTGCCAGCAGTTACTCGTCTAGACCCGTCTATGGCTACACCTTC. Its translation: CASSYSSRPVYGYTF.

This clone occurred a few times. The V call is TRBV2, the J call TRBJ1-3; D is perhaps TRBD1 (5 bases). The V and J ends lost 7 bases and 0 bases respectively, with 22 bases between them. The CDR3 loop spans 18 amino acids. CDR1 and CDR2 (germline): SNHLY, FYNNEI. The CDR3 nucleotides read TGTGCCAGCACCCTAGAAGGGGTTCTTACAATCTCTGGAAACACCATATATTTT. This encodes CASTLEGVLTISGNTIYF.

This rearrangement joins TRBV6-6 to TRBJ1-6, with 8 bases lining up with TRBD1. The trim removed 0 bases at V and 8 bases at J, leaving 3 bases unmatched. Germline lookup yields CDR1 MNHNY and CDR2 SVGAGI (reference sequence). The CDR3 extends over 15 amino acids. The CDR3 region has the DNA TGTGCCAGCAGTTACTCATCGGACAGGGATTCACCCCTCCACTTT. Translated, it gives CASSYSSDRDSPLHF.

This clone has a single count. The chain's CDR3 is CSVELGQGYEAFF. The CDR3 DNA follows: TGCAGCGTTGAATTGGGACAGGGTTATGAAGCTTTCTTT. V is TRBV29-1 and J is TRBJ1-1; TRBD1 aligns across 9 bases. Germline values: CDR1 SQVTM, CDR2 ANQGSEA. With 2 bases clipped from V and 7 bases from J, the junction kept 5 bases outside the gene matches. This CDR3 region has 13 residues. Full variable domain (outside the CDR3, taken from reference TRBV29-1 and TRBJ1-1): SAVISQKPSRDICQRGTSLTIQCQVDSQVTMMFWYRQQPGQSLTLIATANQGSEATYESGFVIDKFPISRPNLTFSTLTVSNMSPEDSSIYLCSVELGQGYEAFFGQGTRLTVV.

The chain couples TRBV6-5 to TRBJ2-1; possibly TRBD1 for D (5 bases). This CDR3 region has 14 residues. CDR1 MNHEY and CDR2 SVGAGI come from the germline V gene. Trimming removed 2 bases at V and 1 base at J, with 6 bases between. This CDR3 reads CASSYRGSYNEQFF. The CDR3 nucleotides are TGTGCCAGCAGTTACAGGGGTTCCTACAATGAGCAGTTCTTC.

V is TRBV7-2 and J is TRBJ2-7; 13 bases are a match to TRBD2. Germline lookup yields CDR1 SGHTA and CDR2 FQGNSA. J was trimmed by 12 bases and V by 5 bases; bases with no gene match: 10. CDR3 length: 14 residues. The CDR3: CASSAGLAGAPAYF. Here the CDR3 DNA reads TGTGCCAGCAGCGCCGGACTAGCGGGAGCCCCGGCGTACTTC.

The chain is built from TRBV9 and TRBJ1-1; D is possibly TRBD1 (6 bases). The V end was cut by 0 bases, the J end by 1 base, with 16 bases between. CDR1 and CDR2 from the germline V gene are SGDLS and YYNGEE. The CDR3 contains 17 residues. Written as DNA, the CDR3 is TGTGCCAGCAGCGTAGCGGCGAGGGGGAAATCGAACACTGAAGCTTTCTTT. As protein: CASSVAARGKSNTEAFF.

The chain links TRBV6-2 or TRBV6-3 to TRBJ1-5, with TRBD1 identical over 8 bases. The CDR3 is 17 residues long. Germline V gives CDR1 MNHEY, CDR2 SVGEGT. Trimming cost V 2 bases and J 2 bases; bases outside gene matches: 8. DNA for the CDR3: TGTGCCAGCAGTTACGCACAGGGGGGGTATGGCAATCAGCCCCAGCATTTT. It encodes CASSYAQGGYGNQPQHF.

The chain combines TRBV29-1 with TRBJ1-1; D is possibly TRBD1 (5 bases). Germline V gene sequence: CDR1 SQVTM, CDR2 ANQGSEA. This CDR3 is 14 amino acids long. V was clipped by 4 bases and J by 1 base, with 13 bases between them. This chain's CDR3 is CSVAKIGGNTEAFF. Here the CDR3 DNA reads TGCAGCGTTGCTAAAATCGGGGGGAACACTGAAGCTTTCTTT.

V gene TRBV6-5 combines with J gene TRBJ1-6; 7 nucleotides line up with TRBD1. This CDR3 spans 15 amino acids. V lost 4 bases, J lost 10 bases, and 10 bases stayed unmatched. CDR1 is MNHEY and CDR2 is SVGAGI in the germline V gene. The CDR3 sequence is CASSLTRDSWSPLHF. CDR3 nucleotides: TGTGCCAGCAGTTTAACCCGGGACAGCTGGTCACCCCTCCACTTT.